The 28 T cell receptor beta chains presented below share a single source sample, sequenced in a study of siplizumab effects on memory and regulatory T cells. Measured with immunoSEQ multiplex PCR; TCRdb has only the in-frame clones, and not every one. The sample records some 97,000 clones, roughly 94% being singletons. Sequenced sample: Tregs sorted from blood. These receptor sequences come from a human donor in good health.

The chain joins TRBV5-4 to TRBJ1-2; 7 bases align to TRBD1. Germline CDR1 and CDR2: SGHNT and YYREEE (reference sequence). The CDR3 is made up of 15 amino acids. Germline trimming cut 4 bases from V and 4 bases from J; bases unmatched to any gene: 10. The CDR3: CASSVSYRGVYGYTF. The CDR3, as DNA: TGTGCCAGCAGCGTATCTTACAGGGGAGTCTATGGCTACACCTTC. Full variable domain (outside the CDR3, taken from reference TRBV5-4 and TRBJ1-2): ETGVTQSPTHLIKTRGQQVTLRCSSQSGHNTVSWYQQALGQGPQFIFQYYREEENGRGNFPPRFSGLQFPNYSSELNVNALELDDSALYLCASSVSYRGVYGYTFGSGTRLTVV.

The chain links TRBV19 to TRBJ2-1, with 8 bases aligning to TRBD2. The germline CDR1 and CDR2 sequences are LNHDA and SQIVND (reference sequence). This CDR3 is built from 16 residues. The ends lost 5 bases at V and 1 base at J; junction bases unmatched: 7. The CDR3 sequence is CASSPPSGWSYNEQFF. CDR3 DNA: TGTGCCAGTAGTCCCCCTAGCGGGTGGTCCTACAATGAGCAGTTCTTC.

The chain couples TRBV28 to TRBJ1-5; the D is unclear. V lost 6 bases, J lost 8 bases, and 11 bases lay in between. The CDR3 contains 12 residues. Germline loops: CDR1 MDHEN, CDR2 SYDVKM. CDR3 DNA sequence: TGTGCCAGCAGATCTGGTGGTGAGCCCCAGCATTTT. Residues: CASRSGGEPQHF. The whole variable domain, filled in from reference TRBV28 and TRBJ1-5, reads DVKVTQSSRYLVKRTGEKVFLECVQDMDHENMFWYRQDPGLGLRLIYFSYDVKMKEKGDIPEGYSVSREKKERFSLILESASTNQTSMYLCASRSGGEPQHFGDGTRLSIL.

The V and J genes are TRBV29-1 and TRBJ2-1; D unclear. CDR3 length equals 12 residues. The germline V and J ends were trimmed by 4 bases and 12 bases, with 16 bases remaining between them. Germline CDR1 reads SQVTM; CDR2 reads ANQGSEA. The CDR3 coding sequence is TGCAGCGTTGTTCTCCAGTCTGAAGGGCAGTTCTTC. It codes for CSVVLQSEGQFF.

The rearrangement uses TRBV7-9 and TRBJ2-5, with D possibly matching TRBD1 (6 bases). V was shortened by 5 bases and J by 3 bases, with 16 bases between the two germline ends. CDR1 and CDR2 from the germline V gene are SEHNR and FQNEAQ (reference sequence). The CDR3 loop spans 15 amino acids. For the CDR3, the DNA is TGTGCCAGCAGCCGTAGGGGGACGGGGAAAGAGACCCAGTACTTC. This encodes CASSRRGTGKETQYF.

This chain connects TRBV14 to TRBJ2-1, with 9 bases fitting TRBD2. The germline V gene encodes CDR1 SGHDN and CDR2 FVKESK. This CDR3 region has 15 residues. The J segment lost 8 bases and the V segment lost 4 bases, leaving 9 bases of the junction unmatched. CDR3 amino acids: CASSPRAGGFYEQFF. DNA for the CDR3: TGTGCCAGCAGCCCTCGAGCGGGAGGATTCTATGAGCAGTTCTTC.

This clone was counted once. V is TRBV21-1 and J is TRBJ2-7; the tabulated D call, TRBD2, remains unverified against the DNA. TRBV21-1 is classified as a pseudogene. The CDR3 contains 17 residues. CDR3 bases: TGTGCCAGCAGCCCATCGGGGTCTAGCGGGATTTCCTACGAGCAGTACTTC. Its translation is CASSPSGSSGISYEQYF.

The CDR3 nucleotides are TGTGCCAGCAGCTTATCTAGCCTAGAGACCCAGTACTTC. It specifies CASSLSSLETQYF. The V call is TRBV7-2, the J call TRBJ2-5; a weak D match, TRBD2 (5 bases). The CDR3 is 13 residues long. V was cut by 2 bases and J by 4 bases, with 8 bases left in between. Germline loops: CDR1 SGHTA, CDR2 FQGNSA. The entire variable domain, with the rest obtained from reference TRBV7-2 and TRBJ2-5, is as follows: GAGVSQSPSNKVTEKGKDVELRCDPISGHTALYWYRQSLGQGLEFLIYFQGNSAPDKSGLPSDRFSAERTGGSVSTLTIQRTQQEDSAVYLCASSLSSLETQYFGPGTRLLVL.

The V call is TRBV28, the J call TRBJ2-1; D not certain. The CDR3 length is 11 residues. Germline V CDR1 and CDR2: MDHEN, SYDVKM. Between the trimmed V and J ends, which lost 8 bases and 7 bases, there was a span of 9 bases. CDR3 in DNA: TGTGCCAGCCCGAAAGGGAATGAGCAGTTCTTC. Translating gives CASPKGNEQFF.

This chain's CDR3 is CASSPRGRNTGELFF. The DNA for the CDR3 is TGTGCCAGCTCACCACGGGGGCGGAACACCGGGGAGCTGTTTTTT. This chain joins TRBV18 and TRBJ2-2; possible D gene TRBD1, 6 bases. Germline values: CDR1 KGHSH, CDR2 LQKENI. The length of the CDR3 is 15 residues. The V gene lost 1 base and the J gene lost 1 base, with 7 bases spanning the gap.

This clone was seen once. The chain couples TRBV5-1 to TRBJ2-6; D is undetermined. Trimming took 0 bases from V and 4 from J, leaving 2 bases between them. Germline lookup yields CDR1 SGHRS and CDR2 YFSETQ. The CDR3 runs to 13 residues. This chain's CDR3 is CASSLEGANVLTF. CDR3 nucleotide sequence: TGCGCCAGCAGCTTGGAAGGGGCCAACGTCCTGACTTTC.

The chain has TRBV7-9 and TRBJ1-2; no definite D call. This CDR3 region has 15 residues. V was cut by 2 bases and J by 3 bases, with 13 bases left in between. CDR1 and CDR2 (germline): SEHNR, FQNEAQ (reference sequence). This CDR3 reads CASSLLGGVDYGYTF. CDR3 sequence (DNA): TGTGCCAGCAGCTTACTGGGAGGAGTTGACTATGGCTACACCTTC.

As DNA, the CDR3 is TGTGCCAGCAGTTTATTACAGTCATGGACCTACGAGCAGTACTTC. Translating it yields CASSLLQSWTYEQYF. The chain recombines TRBV28 with TRBJ2-7; D is undetermined. V was clipped by 1 base and J by 2 bases, with 12 bases between them. The CDR3 is 15 residues long. CDR1 and CDR2 (germline): MDHEN, SYDVKM.

The genes are TRBV5-4 and TRBJ2-7; 7 nucleotides line up with TRBD2. This CDR3 region has 15 residues. V shed 4 bases and J 4 bases; nucleotides not matched to a gene: 11. The germline V gene encodes CDR1 SGHNT and CDR2 YYREEE (reference sequence). This CDR3 is CASSTLKAGLYEQYF. CDR3 nucleotides: TGTGCCAGCAGCACCTTGAAAGCGGGGTTATACGAGCAGTACTTC.

The chain combines TRBV5-1 with TRBJ2-1; D may be TRBD2 (5 bases). The CDR3 covers 14 residues. Looked up from germline, CDR1 is SGHRS and CDR2 is YFSETQ. The V end was cut by 4 bases, the J end by 4 bases, with 12 bases between. The CDR3 DNA follows: TGCGCCAGCAGCGAGGACTCCGAATACAATGAGCAGTTCTTC. Protein: CASSEDSEYNEQFF.

The CDR3 sequence is CASSYTSGRALDTQYF. In DNA form, the CDR3 reads TGTGCCAGCAGCTATACTAGCGGGAGGGCTTTAGATACGCAGTATTTT. V and J are TRBV5-4 and TRBJ2-3; 13 bases fit TRBD2. The CDR3 spans 16 residues. The germline CDR1 and CDR2 sequences are SGHNT and YYREEE (reference sequence). The V segment lost 3 bases and the J segment 5 bases; nucleotides outside the gene matches: 6.

This chain connects TRBV27 to TRBJ1-1; D is possibly TRBD1 (5 bases). Germline CDR1 and CDR2: MNHEY and SMNVEV (reference sequence). V was shortened by 1 base and J by 8 bases, with 8 bases between the two germline ends. The CDR3 sequence is 12 residues long. CDR3 sequence (DNA): TGTGCCAGCAGTTTATTTCAGGGAGAAGCTTTCTTT. This sequence encodes CASSLFQGEAFF.

The genes are TRBV11-1 and TRBJ2-2; possible D gene TRBD1, 6 bases. The V gene lost 6 bases and the J gene lost 2 bases, with 10 bases spanning the gap. CDR1 and CDR2 (germline): SGHAT, FQDESV (reference sequence). The CDR3 totals 14 residues. CDR3 nucleotide sequence: TGTGCCAGCAGGGTACAGGGAAACACCGGGGAGCTGTTTTTT. Its translation: CASRVQGNTGELFF.

This chain uses TRBV27 with TRBJ2-7, with TRBD1 matching over 10 bases. V shed 6 bases, J shed 4 bases, and the junction held 6 bases outside the gene matches. Germline V gene lookup returns CDR1 MNHEY and CDR2 SMNVEV (reference sequence). The CDR3 totals 14 residues. Written as DNA, the CDR3 is TGTGCCAGCAGACGACAGGGGGCTACATACGAGCAGTACTTC. Its translation is CASRRQGATYEQYF.

The chain couples TRBV19 to TRBJ1-2, with 9 bases aligning to TRBD1. The CDR3 totals 15 residues. The germline CDR1 and CDR2 sequences are LNHDA and SQIVND (reference sequence). The junction had 8 bases not matched to a gene; V was cut back by 6 bases and J by 3 bases. The CDR3 DNA reads TGTGCCAGTAGCAGCGGACAGGGGCTGTACTATGGCTACACCTTC. It encodes CASSSGQGLYYGYTF.

This clone showed up just once. The chain recombines TRBV5-5 with TRBJ2-7; D remains unclear. Per the germline V gene, CDR1 is SGHKS and CDR2 is YYEKEE (reference sequence). This CDR3 is built from 14 residues. The V and J ends lost 0 bases and 2 bases respectively, with 9 bases between them. CDR3 loop: CASSLAPGPYEQYF. DNA for the CDR3: TGTGCCAGCAGCTTGGCCCCAGGCCCCTACGAGCAGTACTTC.

The genes are TRBV10-3 and TRBJ1-2, with D unresolved. The CDR3 is 13 amino acids. Germline V CDR1 and CDR2: ENHRY, SYGVKD. V lost 4 bases and J 7 bases, leaving 13 bases between the germline ends. As DNA, the CDR3 is TGTGCCATCAGTGCCCGTCCCCAAAGTGGCTACACCTTC. Encoded protein: CAISARPQSGYTF.

This chain uses TRBV28 with TRBJ1-1; D is unresolved. The CDR3 runs to 15 residues. The germline V and J ends were trimmed by 3 bases and 1 base, with 12 bases remaining between them. Germline V gives CDR1 MDHEN, CDR2 SYDVKM. The CDR3 DNA sequence: TGTGCCAGCAGTTTTCCGGGGAGGTGGAACACTGAAGCTTTCTTT. Protein: CASSFPGRWNTEAFF. Based on the CDR3 plus reference TRBV28 and TRBJ1-1, the full variable domain is DVKVTQSSRYLVKRTGEKVFLECVQDMDHENMFWYRQDPGLGLRLIYFSYDVKMKEKGDIPEGYSVSREKKERFSLILESASTNQTSMYLCASSFPGRWNTEAFFGQGTRLTVV.

The V and J genes are TRBV6-1 and TRBJ2-4, with TRBD1 matching 7 bases. Germline CDR1 and CDR2: MNHNS and SASEGT. CDR3 size: 14 residues. V dropped 4 bases and J dropped 8; count of bases not matched to a gene: 8. The CDR3 DNA sequence: TGTGCCAGCAGTGTCAGGGGGAACATAGACATTCAGTACTTC. Its protein is CASSVRGNIDIQYF.

The chain joins TRBV10-2 to TRBJ2-3; D ambiguous. CDR3 length: 15 amino acids. Germline V gene data show CDR1 as WSHSY and CDR2 as SAAADI. The germline V and J ends were trimmed by 10 bases and 2 bases, with 19 bases remaining between them. In DNA, the CDR3 is TGCGCCACCTGCACAATCGGTAGCCTCACAGATACGCAGTATTTT. This translates into CATCTIGSLTDTQYF.

The sample holds one count of this clone. The chain links TRBV9 to TRBJ1-4; 7 bases line up with TRBD1. CDR1 and CDR2 (germline): SGDLS, YYNGEE. After removal of 2 bases from V and 3 bases from J, the junction contained 1 base not matched to a gene. The CDR3 runs 14 residues. CDR3 nucleotide sequence: TGTGCCAGCAGCGTTGGGACAGCTAATGAAAAACTGTTTTTT. Its translation: CASSVGTANEKLFF.

The gene calls are TRBV27 and TRBJ2-7, with 7 nucleotides matching TRBD2. The germline CDR1 and CDR2 sequences are MNHEY and SMNVEV (reference sequence). The CDR3 runs 14 residues. V was clipped by 4 bases and J by 2 bases; unmatched bases: 5. CDR3 protein: CASSSLGTTYEQYF. CDR3 coding DNA: TGTGCCAGCAGTTCCCTTGGGACTACCTACGAGCAGTACTTC.

The V and J genes are TRBV30 and TRBJ2-2; the D is unclear. Germline assignment: CDR1 GTSNPN and CDR2 SVGIG (reference sequence). The CDR3 runs 12 residues. Trimming stripped 0 bases from V and 4 bases from J, with 3 bases between. Written as DNA, the CDR3 is TGTGCCTGGAGTGTACTCACCGGGGAGCTGTTTTTT. This translates into CAWSVLTGELFF.